This T cell receptor beta chain originates from a study of tumor and adjacent non-tumor tissue in lung cancer. The CDR3 sequence is 12 residues long. General study findings and limits: Tumor tissue had significantly higher TCR diversity than normal lung.

No cell sorting was done before RNA was extracted from the tissue. A modified ARM-PCR protocol with three rounds of nested PCR amplified TCRbeta. A single record per CDR3 protein comes from TCRdb applying MiXCR to the multiplex PCR reads. Of around 120,000 distinct CDR3 sequences listed, about 66% are singletons. On this clonotype itself: No antigen is known for it. One end of the junction is discordant with germline, which a read error may explain.

Sequenced material: lung tumor tissue. This chain uses TRBV12-3 or TRBV12-4 with TRBJ2-7, with D unclear. The TCR was taken from a man in his thirties or forties with non-small cell lung cancer. In nucleotides, the CDR3 is TGTGCCACCAGTACGATGACCTACGAGCAGTACTTC. It codes for CATSTMTYEQYF.